Given below is one T cell receptor beta chain in context. This record belongs to a study of blood T cell repertoires in COVID-19. Study summary: The United States, Italy and Spain provided the acute and convalescent COVID-19 samples.

This CDR3 is 16 amino acids long. The germline V gene has CDR1 SGHRS and CDR2 YFSETQ. V dropped 0 bases and J dropped 5 bases, with 16 bases sitting between them. Original analysis: Amplification with reference gene primers provided the estimates of nucleated cell counts. Assay used: immunoSEQ multiplex PCR; TCRdb lists only in-frame clones, some missing. V and J calls and clone size are given by that table; D and trimming were obtained from the DNA. In the table there are 340,000 or so clones, roughly 84% of which are singletons. The receptor was derived from a man aged 50 to 60 with active or convalescent COVID-19. The chain carries TRBV5-1 and TRBJ2-3; possible D gene TRBD2, 5 bases. Sequenced sample: peripheral blood. The CDR3 reads CASSLAPTGSGDTQYF. The DNA of the CDR3 is TGCGCCAGCAGCTTGGCTCCGACGGGGTCAGGAGATACGCAGTATTTT.